The T cell receptor (beta chain) under discussion was sequenced for a study of blood T cell repertoires in COVID-19 (dated by TCRdb to the early 2020s). Looking at the study overall: Collaborator samples came from the United States, Italy and Spain and covered acute and convalescent phases of COVID-19. The prospective study material was composed of cDNA or gDNA derived from T cells, B-cell-depleted T cells, or PBMCs. Deeply sampled blood TCRbeta repertoires from subjects exposed to, actively infected with, or recovered from COVID-19 were included in the dataset. The repertoires were released in a freely available public database meant as a resource for research on the immune response to SARS-CoV-2. Samples were obtained from the ongoing ImmuneRACE study (first 160 participants) and from 1,254 subjects provided by 6 global collaborators. A de-identified subject ID, COVID-19 status, age in years and sex were almost always included in the sample metadata. Where available, HLA class I and class II types were obtained from metadata supplied by the sample provider rather than from assay-based typing.

A note on this clone: Its antigen remains undetermined. No per-base quality is available; no much larger clone lies one base away.

General findings and caveats noted by the study authors: The quantity of clinical and demographic metadata differed by source and by participant and was supplied without curation.

Participants in the prospective study were aged roughly 18 to 100 years, lived in some 24 United States geographic areas, and enrolled through a virtual design. Cohort assignment in the prospective study relied on participant-reported clinical history from a screening survey and a study questionnaire. For ImmuneRACE Cohort 3, a participant was defined as recovered based on two consecutive negative NP/OP PCR tests, clearance by a healthcare professional, or resolution of symptoms. Mobile phlebotomists in the prospective study collected whole blood, serum and a nasopharyngeal or oropharyngeal swab from every participant. Over an approximately 2-month period, participants in the prospective study had the option of providing additional blood draws and questionnaires. Before DNA extraction, prospective study blood samples were shipped either frozen or at room temperature. Ends trimmed: V by 2 bases, J by 0 bases; bases unmatched to a gene: 2. Spanning cysteine to phenylalanine, the CDR3 consists of 17 amino acids. Of the read, only the CDR3 DNA is kept; its 51 bases are in frame from base 1. The germline V gene yields MDHEN for CDR1 and SYDVKM for CDR2.

TCRbeta CDR3 regions were amplified from genomic DNA by means of the immunoSEQ Assay, a bias-controlled multiplex PCR. As for the authors' bioinformatics: Within the assay, amplification of reference gene primers was used to estimate how many nucleated cells each sample contained. To quantify the absolute abundance of each unique TCRbeta CDR3 rearrangement, sequence reads were collapsed and filtered. For each sample, productive Simpson clonality was calculated as the square root of Simpson's diversity index across productive rearrangements. The source is immuneACCESS, and TCRdb retained only in-frame sequences with V and J called. Part of the clones is not carried over; for the studies checked, unresolved V genes explain less than half of this, and the remainder is unexplained. The V and J calls and clone size were taken over from that table, and D and trimming were inferred from the DNA. Present in this sample are roughly 160,000 clones, approximately 84% of which were seen just once. Roughly 7% of the sample lies in the top ten.

The rearrangement combines TRBV28 with TRBJ2-3; the junction holds 13 bases that match TRBD2. The source of this sequence is a woman between 45 and 60 years old who had recovered from COVID-19. The specimen was PBMCs or T cells enriched from blood (not recorded which). CDR3 loop: CASSLRLAGGSTDTQYF. The sequence in DNA is TGTGCCAGCAGTTTACGACTAGCGGGAGGAAGCACAGATACGCAGTATTTT.